The 28 T cell receptor beta chains in this list originate from one sample, sequenced in a study of T-cell reconstitution after alpha-beta-depleted transplantation in children. Preparation of the TCRbeta library was carried out with unique molecular identifiers. MiXCR, run by TCRdb on the PCR reads, gives a single entry per CDR3 protein. The sample holds 500,000 to 600,000 distinct CDR3 sequences, around a third seen once. Here the sequenced sample was PBMCs from the stem cell graft donor, taken from the stem cell graft. Source of these receptors: a human donor who donated a stem cell graft to a child with aplastic anemia.

There are a few counts of this clonotype. The chain combines TRBV5-1 with TRBJ2-2, with 9 bases fitting TRBD2. This CDR3 is built from 17 residues. Germline CDR1 SGHRS, CDR2 YFSETQ. V trimming: 4 bases; J trimming: 6 bases; junction bases outside the gene matches: 13. The CDR3: CASSAGGLAGIAGELFF. CDR3 nucleotides: TGCGCCAGCAGCGCCGGCGGGCTAGCGGGAATTGCCGGGGAGCTGTTTTTT.

This chain uses TRBV6-1 with TRBJ1-3, with D possibly matching TRBD1 (6 bases). Germline V gene sequence: CDR1 MNHNS, CDR2 SASEGT. Between the trimmed V and J ends, which lost 6 bases and 4 bases, there was a span of 16 bases. The length of the CDR3 is 15 residues. CDR3 region: CASSPDRTQGNTIYF. CDR3 nucleotides: TGTGCCAGCAGCCCCGACAGGACACAAGGAAACACCATATATTTT.

This clonotype has only a few counts. The chain uses TRBV5-1 and TRBJ2-2, with 10 bases aligning to TRBD2. The CDR3 runs to 18 residues. CDR1 and CDR2 from the germline V gene are SGHRS and YFSETQ. With V trimmed by 2 bases and J by 4 bases, 11 bases remained unmatched. CDR3 amino acids: CASSFGLAEPRGTGELFF. DNA of the CDR3: TGCGCCAGCAGCTTCGGACTAGCGGAACCCAGAGGCACCGGGGAGCTGTTTTTT.

J is TRBJ2-5 and V is TRBV6-2 or TRBV6-3; D is unclear. Germline V gene lookup returns CDR1 MNHEY and CDR2 SVGEGT. The V and J ends lost 6 bases and 4 bases respectively, with 12 bases between them. The CDR3 is made up of 13 amino acids. In nucleotides, the CDR3 is TGTGCCAGCAGCCAGGACGTGTTAGAGACCCAGTACTTC. Amino acids: CASSQDVLETQYF.

This chain links TRBV4-3 with TRBJ2-7; 8 bases match TRBD1. The germline gives CDR1 LGHNA, CDR2 YSLEER. This CDR3 is built from 15 residues. Trimming at V came to 3 bases and at J to 7 bases, leaving 11 bases not matched to a gene. As DNA, the CDR3 is TGCGCCAGCAGCCACCGGACAGGGTCGGTCGGGGAGCAGTACTTC. It is translated as CASSHRTGSVGEQYF.

Only a few counts were recorded for this clonotype. The genes are TRBV5-1 and TRBJ1-2; maybe TRBD1 (5 bases). This CDR3 region has 16 residues. Germline lookup yields CDR1 SGHRS and CDR2 YFSETQ. With 4 bases removed from V and 0 bases from J, the gap between germline ends came to 16 bases. The CDR3 DNA reads as TGCGCCAGCAGCGGCGGGTTGGAGGGGTCTAACTATGGCTACACCTTC. This translates into CASSGGLEGSNYGYTF.

This clonotype has a handful of counts. The V gene is TRBV29-1, the J gene TRBJ2-3; D unresolved. The V end was cut by 3 bases, the J end by 4 bases, with 14 bases between. Germline-derived CDR1 and CDR2 are SQVTM and ANQGSEA. The CDR3 consists of 14 residues. The CDR3 reads CSVESGDESDTQYF. Written as DNA, the CDR3 is TGCAGCGTTGAGTCTGGAGATGAGTCAGATACGCAGTATTTT.

The chain combines TRBV10-3 with TRBJ2-7; D is undetermined. Germline V gene sequence: CDR1 ENHRY, CDR2 SYGVKD. Between the trimmed V and J ends, which lost 0 bases and 13 bases, there was a span of 19 bases. This CDR3 is built from 14 residues. The CDR3 coding sequence is TGTGCCATCAGTGAGTCTACAGCTATTCTTCCACCTTACTTC. It encodes CAISESTAILPPYF.

The genes are TRBV4-1 and TRBJ2-7; D gene unclear. V gave up 0 bases and J gave up 3 bases, with 18 bases separating them. CDR3 size: 17 residues. Per the germline V gene, CDR1 is MGHRA and CDR2 is YSYEKL. CDR3 in amino acids: CASSQDLGIFSYYEQYV. For the CDR3, the DNA is TGCGCCAGCAGCCAAGATCTGGGCATCTTTTCATACTACGAGCAGTACGTC.

The chain employs TRBV20-1 and TRBJ2-1, with 13 bases identical to TRBD2. The CDR3 covers 18 residues. J lost 6 bases, V lost 5 bases, and 16 bases had no gene match. CDR1 and CDR2 (germline): DFQATT, SNEGSKA (reference sequence). The CDR3 loop is CSAGVPGLAGRGVNEQFF. CDR3 sequence (DNA): TGCAGTGCTGGAGTCCCGGGACTAGCGGGGCGGGGGGTCAATGAGCAGTTCTTC.

The chain employs TRBV9 and TRBJ2-1; D is ambiguous. CDR1 and CDR2 from the germline V gene are SGDLS and YYNGEE. The CDR3 spans 13 residues. The germline V and J ends were trimmed by 3 bases and 2 bases, with 6 bases remaining between them. CDR3 protein: CASSASAYNEQFF. CDR3 nucleotide sequence: TGTGCCAGCAGCGCTAGTGCCTACAATGAGCAGTTCTTC.

The V call is TRBV12-3 or TRBV12-4, the J call TRBJ1-5, with D possibly being TRBD1 (5 bases). There are 14 residues in the CDR3. V gave up 4 bases and J gave up 7 bases, with 14 bases separating them. The CDR3 is CASSWTSAGQPQHF. In nucleotides, the CDR3 is TGTGCCAGCAGTTGGACTTCCGCAGGGCAGCCCCAGCATTTT.

This clonotype was found a few times. CDR3 nucleotide sequence: TGTGCCAGCAGTTTGGATTATTATGGCTACACCTTC. Protein product: CASSLDYYGYTF. The V gene is TRBV12-3 or TRBV12-4, the J gene TRBJ1-2; unclear D gene. Trimming took off 3 bases at V and 5 bases at J, with 7 bases between the two ends. The CDR3 sequence is 12 residues long.

The rearrangement uses TRBV15 and TRBJ2-7, with D perhaps matching TRBD2 (5 bases). The length of the CDR3 is 12 residues. The germline V gene encodes CDR1 LNHNV and CDR2 YYDKDF (reference sequence). V lost 1 base and J lost 4, with 5 bases in between. The CDR3: CATSRGGYEQYF. CDR3 sequence (DNA): TGTGCCACCAGCAGAGGAGGGTACGAGCAGTACTTC.

This clonotype turned up a few times. V is TRBV20-1 and J is TRBJ1-2, with 7 bases that match TRBD1. This CDR3 spans 16 amino acids. CDR1 DFQATT and CDR2 SNEGSKA come from the germline V gene (reference sequence). V lost 3 bases to trimming and J lost 1 base; unmatched junction nucleotides: 11. The CDR3 coding sequence is TGCAGTGCTAGTGCCCCTGACAGGGACCTTAACTATGGCTACACCTTC. Translation gives CSASAPDRDLNYGYTF.

The genes are TRBV5-1 and TRBJ2-2, with 9 bases matching TRBD1. There are 16 residues in the CDR3. J was trimmed by 5 bases and V by 1 base; bases with no gene match: 6. Germline V gene lookup returns CDR1 SGHRS and CDR2 YFSETQ. CDR3 in DNA: TGCGCCAGCAGCTTGATGGACAGGGGAGGGACCGGGGAGCTGTTTTTT. As protein: CASSLMDRGGTGELFF.

This clonotype was recorded a few times. The V call is TRBV7-9, the J call TRBJ1-6; D might be TRBD1 (5 bases). The CDR3 has 16 amino acids. Germline V gives CDR1 SEHNR, CDR2 FQNEAQ (reference sequence). The V end was cut by 4 bases, the J end by 6 bases, with 16 bases between. CDR3 region: CASSYSEGQGNSPLHF. The CDR3 DNA is TGTGCCAGCAGCTACTCCGAAGGCCAGGGTAATTCACCCCTCCACTTT.

This clonotype was observed a handful of times. The DNA for the CDR3 is TGTGCCAGCAGCTTAGATCGGCAGGGTCCAGATACGCAGTATTTT. Amino acids: CASSLDRQGPDTQYF. The V call is TRBV7-8, the J call TRBJ2-3; TRBD1 might be the D (5 bases). Trimming pared 1 base from V and 4 bases from J, leaving 12 bases between. Germline values: CDR1 SGHVS, CDR2 FQNEAQ. CDR3 length: 15 amino acids.

The chain carries TRBV12-3 or TRBV12-4 and TRBJ1-4; perhaps TRBD1 as D (5 bases). The V end lost 5 bases, the J end lost 0 bases, and 13 bases lay between the germline ends. This CDR3 contains 16 residues. CDR3 in amino acids: CASSPGGSATNEKLFF. The CDR3, as DNA: TGTGCCAGCAGTCCCGGGGGGAGCGCAACTAATGAAAAACTGTTTTTT.

This chain uses TRBV6-2 or TRBV6-3 with TRBJ1-1; D is unresolved. Germline V gives CDR1 MNHEY, CDR2 SVGEGT. This CDR3 has 13 amino acids. Trimming left V 6 bases short and J 5 bases short, with 13 bases between. The CDR3 nucleotides read TGTGCCAGCAGCCATGGGAGACCGACTGAAGCTTTCTTT. Its protein product is CASSHGRPTEAFF.

The chain carries TRBV27 and TRBJ2-1, with 8 bases aligning to TRBD1. V lost 5 bases to trimming and J lost 4 bases; unmatched junction nucleotides: 16. The CDR3 consists of 18 residues. The germline gives CDR1 MNHEY, CDR2 SMNVEV (reference sequence). CDR3 amino acids: CASSPRTGGVIRYNEQFF. DNA of the CDR3: TGTGCCAGCAGTCCCCGAACAGGGGGTGTAATAAGGTACAATGAGCAGTTCTTC.

This clonotype has a handful of counts. The V and J genes are TRBV20-1 and TRBJ1-6; D perhaps matches TRBD1 (6 bases). Per germline, CDR1 DFQATT and CDR2 SNEGSKA (reference sequence). The CDR3 has 13 amino acids. Trimming stripped 6 bases from V and 10 bases from J, with 16 bases between. The CDR3 spells CSADGGGASPLHF. DNA for the CDR3: TGCAGTGCAGACGGCGGGGGCGCCTCACCCCTCCACTTT.

This clonotype was seen only a few times. J is TRBJ2-7 and V is TRBV6-1; 9 bases map to TRBD2. This CDR3 spans 15 amino acids. Germline V CDR1 and CDR2: MNHNS, SASEGT. The V segment lost 6 bases and the J segment 0 bases; nucleotides outside the gene matches: 6. In DNA form, the CDR3 reads TGTGCCAGCAGGCAACTAGCGGGCAGCTCCTACGAGCAGTACGTC. This sequence encodes CASRQLAGSSYEQYV.

The chain carries TRBV29-1 and TRBJ2-5, with D possibly matching TRBD2 (6 bases). The CDR3 is 12 amino acids. CDR1 is SQVTM, CDR2 ANQGSEA, per germline. Between the trimmed V and J ends, which lost 3 bases and 4 bases, there was a span of 9 bases. The CDR3 protein is CSVDGSAETQYF. CDR3 bases: TGCAGCGTTGACGGGAGCGCAGAGACCCAGTACTTC.

In its sample, this clonotype was seen a few times. The CDR3 spells CSVEGIKNTEAFF. The CDR3 DNA reads TGCAGCGTTGAGGGTATCAAGAACACTGAAGCTTTCTTT. V and J are TRBV29-1 and TRBJ1-1, with no clear D. Trimming pared 3 bases from V and 1 base from J, leaving 9 bases between. Germline CDR1 is SQVTM and CDR2 is ANQGSEA. The CDR3 is 13 residues long.

This clonotype came up a few times. The genes are TRBV5-1 and TRBJ2-1; D is uncertain. Trimming took 0 bases from V and 7 from J, leaving 32 bases between them. The CDR3 has 21 amino acids. In germline, CDR1 is SGHRS, CDR2 YFSETQ. In nucleotides, the CDR3 is TGCGCCAGCAGCTTGGCCAGTCAGGCCTCGGTGGCCCCAAGATCAAGTAATGAGCAGTTCTTC. This gives the protein CASSLASQASVAPRSSNEQFF. Together with reference TRBV5-1 and TRBJ2-1, the CDR3 gives the full variable domain: KAGVTQTPRYLIKTRGQQVTLSCSPISGHRSVSWYQQTPGQGLQFLFEYFSETQRNKGNFPGRFSGRQFSNSRSEMNVSTLELGDSALYLCASSLASQASVAPRSSNEQFFGPGTRLTVL.

The V call is TRBV7-9, the J call TRBJ2-2; no clear D gene. The CDR3 extends over 13 amino acids. Germline values: CDR1 SEHNR, CDR2 FQNEAQ (reference sequence). The germline V and J ends were trimmed by 5 bases and 4 bases, with 8 bases remaining between them. The CDR3 spells CASSPSFTGELFF. CDR3 DNA sequence: TGTGCCAGCAGCCCCAGTTTCACCGGGGAGCTGTTTTTT. The full variable domain, in which reference TRBV7-9 and TRBJ2-2 provide the parts outside the CDR3, is DTGVSQNPRHKITKRGQNVTFRCDPISEHNRLYWYRQTLGQGPEFLTYFQNEAQLEKSRLLSDRFSAERPKGSFSTLEIQRTEQGDSAMYLCASSPSFTGELFFGEGSRLTVL.

This clonotype was seen more than once but under ten times. The chain employs TRBV5-1 and TRBJ2-3, with 8 nucleotides matching TRBD1. This CDR3 has 15 residues. The V and J ends lost 2 bases and 2 bases, in that order; junction bases with no gene match: 4. Looked up from germline, CDR1 is SGHRS and CDR2 is YFSETQ. The CDR3 coding sequence is TGCGCCAGCAGCTTCGGACAGGGCGCCACAGATACGCAGTATTTT. Protein: CASSFGQGATDTQYF.